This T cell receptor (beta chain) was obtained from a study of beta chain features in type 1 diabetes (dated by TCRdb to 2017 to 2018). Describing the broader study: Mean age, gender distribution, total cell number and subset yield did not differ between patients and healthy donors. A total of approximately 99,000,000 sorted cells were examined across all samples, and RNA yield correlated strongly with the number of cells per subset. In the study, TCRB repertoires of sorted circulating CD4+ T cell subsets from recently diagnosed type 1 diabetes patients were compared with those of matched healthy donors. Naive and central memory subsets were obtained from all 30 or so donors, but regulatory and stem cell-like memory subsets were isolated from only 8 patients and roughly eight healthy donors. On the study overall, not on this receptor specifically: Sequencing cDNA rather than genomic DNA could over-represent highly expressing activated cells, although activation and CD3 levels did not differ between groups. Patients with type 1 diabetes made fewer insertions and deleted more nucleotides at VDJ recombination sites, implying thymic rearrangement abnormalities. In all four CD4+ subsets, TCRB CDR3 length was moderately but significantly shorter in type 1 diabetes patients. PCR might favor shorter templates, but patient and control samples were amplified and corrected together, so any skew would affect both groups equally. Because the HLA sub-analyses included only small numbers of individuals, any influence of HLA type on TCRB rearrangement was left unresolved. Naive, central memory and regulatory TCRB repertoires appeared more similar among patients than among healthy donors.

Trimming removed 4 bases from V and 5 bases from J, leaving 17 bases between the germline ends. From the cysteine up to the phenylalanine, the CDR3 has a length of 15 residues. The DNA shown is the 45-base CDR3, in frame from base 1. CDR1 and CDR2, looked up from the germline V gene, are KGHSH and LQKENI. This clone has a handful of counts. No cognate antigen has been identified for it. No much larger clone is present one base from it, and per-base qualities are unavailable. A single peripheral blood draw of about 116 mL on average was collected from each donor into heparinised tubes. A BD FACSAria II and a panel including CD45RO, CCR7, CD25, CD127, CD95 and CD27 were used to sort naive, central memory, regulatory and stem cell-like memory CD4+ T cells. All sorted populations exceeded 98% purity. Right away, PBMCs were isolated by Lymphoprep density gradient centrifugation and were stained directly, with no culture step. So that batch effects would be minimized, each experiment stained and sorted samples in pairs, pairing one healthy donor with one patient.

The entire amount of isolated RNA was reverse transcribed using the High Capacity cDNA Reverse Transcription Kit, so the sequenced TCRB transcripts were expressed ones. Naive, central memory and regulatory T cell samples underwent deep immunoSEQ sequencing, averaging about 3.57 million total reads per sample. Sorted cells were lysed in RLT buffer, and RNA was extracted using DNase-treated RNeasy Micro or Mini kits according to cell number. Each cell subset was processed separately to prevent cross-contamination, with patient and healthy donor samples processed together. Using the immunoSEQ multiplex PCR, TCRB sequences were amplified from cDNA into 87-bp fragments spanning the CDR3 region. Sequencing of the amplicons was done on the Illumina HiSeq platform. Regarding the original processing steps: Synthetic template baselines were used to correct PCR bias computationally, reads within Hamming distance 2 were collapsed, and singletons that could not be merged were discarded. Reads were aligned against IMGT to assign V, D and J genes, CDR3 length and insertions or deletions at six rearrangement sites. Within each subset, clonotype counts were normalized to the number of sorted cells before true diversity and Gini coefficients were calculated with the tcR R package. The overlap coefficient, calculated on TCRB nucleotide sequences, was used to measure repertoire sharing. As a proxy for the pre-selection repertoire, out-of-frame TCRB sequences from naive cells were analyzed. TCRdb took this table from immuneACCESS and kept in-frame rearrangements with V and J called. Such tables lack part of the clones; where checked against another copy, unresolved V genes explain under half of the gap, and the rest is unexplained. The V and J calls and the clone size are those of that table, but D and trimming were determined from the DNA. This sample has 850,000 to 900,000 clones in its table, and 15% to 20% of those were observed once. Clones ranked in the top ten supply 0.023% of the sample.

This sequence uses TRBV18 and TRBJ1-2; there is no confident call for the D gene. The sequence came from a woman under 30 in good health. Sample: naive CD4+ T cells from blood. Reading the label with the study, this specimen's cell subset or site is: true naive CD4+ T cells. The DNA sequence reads TGTGCCAGCTCACAGAACCCGCAGTCGTGGTATGGCTACACCTTC. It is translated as CASSQNPQSWYGYTF.